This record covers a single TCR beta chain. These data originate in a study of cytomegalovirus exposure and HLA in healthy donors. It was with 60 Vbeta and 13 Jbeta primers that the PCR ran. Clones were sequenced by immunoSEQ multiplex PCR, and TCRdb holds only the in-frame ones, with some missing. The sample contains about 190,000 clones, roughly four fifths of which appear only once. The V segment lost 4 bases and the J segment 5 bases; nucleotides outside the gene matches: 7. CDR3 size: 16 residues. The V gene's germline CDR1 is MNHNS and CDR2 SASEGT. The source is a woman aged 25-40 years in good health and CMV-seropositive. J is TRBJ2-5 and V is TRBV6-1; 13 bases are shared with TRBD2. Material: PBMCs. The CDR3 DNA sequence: TGTGCCAGCAGTGGACTAGCGGGAGGCCGGGGGGAGACCCAGTACTTC. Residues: CASSGLAGGRGETQYF.